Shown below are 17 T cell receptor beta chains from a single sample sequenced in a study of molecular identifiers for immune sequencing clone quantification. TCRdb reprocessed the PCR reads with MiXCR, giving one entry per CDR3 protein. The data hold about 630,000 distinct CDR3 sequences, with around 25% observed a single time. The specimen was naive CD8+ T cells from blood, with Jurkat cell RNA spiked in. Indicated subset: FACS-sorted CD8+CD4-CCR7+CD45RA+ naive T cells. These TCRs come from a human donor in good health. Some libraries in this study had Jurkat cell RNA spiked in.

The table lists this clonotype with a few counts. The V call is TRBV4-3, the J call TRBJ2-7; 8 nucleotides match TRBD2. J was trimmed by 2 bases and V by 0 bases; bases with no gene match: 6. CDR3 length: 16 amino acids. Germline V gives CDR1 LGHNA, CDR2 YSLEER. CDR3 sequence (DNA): TGCGCCAGCAGCCAAGAGGTTTTAGCGGGGACCTACGAGCAGTACTTC. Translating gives CASSQEVLAGTYEQYF.

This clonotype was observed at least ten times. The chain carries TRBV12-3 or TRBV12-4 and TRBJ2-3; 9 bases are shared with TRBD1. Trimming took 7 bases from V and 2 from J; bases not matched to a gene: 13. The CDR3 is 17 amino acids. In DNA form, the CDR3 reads TGTGCCAGCATCCCAGCCTTGGGGGACAGGGACACAGATACGCAGTATTTT. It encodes CASIPALGDRDTDTQYF.

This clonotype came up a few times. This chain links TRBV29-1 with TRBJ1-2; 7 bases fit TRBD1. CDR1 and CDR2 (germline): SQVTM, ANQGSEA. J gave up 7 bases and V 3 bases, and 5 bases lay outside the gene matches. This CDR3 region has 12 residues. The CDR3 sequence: CSVDEGARGYTF. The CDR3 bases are TGCAGCGTTGACGAGGGGGCGCGTGGCTACACCTTC.

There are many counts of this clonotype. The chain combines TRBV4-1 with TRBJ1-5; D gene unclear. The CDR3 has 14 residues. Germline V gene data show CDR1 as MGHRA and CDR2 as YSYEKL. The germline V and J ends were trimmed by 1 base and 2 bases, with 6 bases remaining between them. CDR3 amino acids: CASSQGRGNQPQHF. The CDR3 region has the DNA TGCGCCAGCAGCCAAGGACGGGGCAATCAGCCCCAGCATTTT.

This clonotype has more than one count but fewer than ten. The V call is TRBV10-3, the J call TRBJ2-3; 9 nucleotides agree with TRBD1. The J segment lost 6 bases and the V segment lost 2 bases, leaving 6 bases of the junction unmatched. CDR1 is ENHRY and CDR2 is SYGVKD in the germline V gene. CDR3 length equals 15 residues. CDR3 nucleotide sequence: TGTGCCATCAGTGAGACACAGGGGGCGCGCGATACGCAGTATTTT. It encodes CAISETQGARDTQYF.

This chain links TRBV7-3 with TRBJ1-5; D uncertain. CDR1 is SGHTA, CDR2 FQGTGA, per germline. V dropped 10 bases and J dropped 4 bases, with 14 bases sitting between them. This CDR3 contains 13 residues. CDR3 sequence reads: CATTGGLNQPQHF. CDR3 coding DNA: TGTGCCACCACGGGCGGCCTAAATCAGCCCCAGCATTTT.

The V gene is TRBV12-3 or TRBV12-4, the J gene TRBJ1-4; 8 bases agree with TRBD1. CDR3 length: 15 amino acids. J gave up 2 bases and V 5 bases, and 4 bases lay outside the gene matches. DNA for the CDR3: TGTGCCAGCAGTCACACAGGGGGTACTAATGAAAAACTGTTTTTT. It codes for CASSHTGGTNEKLFF.

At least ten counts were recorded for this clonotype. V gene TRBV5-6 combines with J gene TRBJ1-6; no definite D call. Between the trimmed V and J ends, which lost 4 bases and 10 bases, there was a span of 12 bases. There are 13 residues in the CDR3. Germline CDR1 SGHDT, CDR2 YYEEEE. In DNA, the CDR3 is TGTGCCAGCAGCCTCGGACCAGCCTCACCCCTCCACTTT. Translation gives CASSLGPASPLHF.

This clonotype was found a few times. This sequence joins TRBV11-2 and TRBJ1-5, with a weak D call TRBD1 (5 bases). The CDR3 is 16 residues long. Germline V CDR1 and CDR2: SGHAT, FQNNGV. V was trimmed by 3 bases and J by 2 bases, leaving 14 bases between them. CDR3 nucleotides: TGTGCCAGCAGCTTGTCTGGGGGATGGGGCAATCAGCCCCAGCATTTT. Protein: CASSLSGGWGNQPQHF.

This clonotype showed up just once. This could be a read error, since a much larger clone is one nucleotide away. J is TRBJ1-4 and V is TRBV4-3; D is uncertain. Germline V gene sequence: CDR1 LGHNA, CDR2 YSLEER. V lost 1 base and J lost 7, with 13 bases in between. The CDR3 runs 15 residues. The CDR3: CASSQGFWVTEKLFF. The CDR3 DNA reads TGCGCCAGCAGCCAAGGGTTCTGGGTAACTGAAAAACTGTTTTTT.

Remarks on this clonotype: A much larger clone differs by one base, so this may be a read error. CDR3 loop: CASSPGALGLYF. In DNA form, the CDR3 reads TGTGCCAGCAGTCCGGGGGCATTGGGGCTGTATTTT. The chain has TRBV6-2 or TRBV6-3 and TRBJ2-3, with D possibly called TRBD1 or TRBD2 (6 bases each). The CDR3 is 12 amino acids. V was clipped by 5 bases and J by 14 bases, with 17 bases between them. Germline V lookup: CDR1 MNHEY, CDR2 SVGEGT.

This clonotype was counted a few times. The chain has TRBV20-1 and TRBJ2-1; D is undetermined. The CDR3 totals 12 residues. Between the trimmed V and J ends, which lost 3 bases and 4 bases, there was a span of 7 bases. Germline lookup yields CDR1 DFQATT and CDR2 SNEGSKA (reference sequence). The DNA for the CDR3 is TGCAGTGCTAGGGATGAATACAATGAGCAGTTCTTC. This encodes CSARDEYNEQFF.

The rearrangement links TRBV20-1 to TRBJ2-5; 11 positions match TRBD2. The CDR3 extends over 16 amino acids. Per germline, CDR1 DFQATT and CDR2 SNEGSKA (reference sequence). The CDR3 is CSAPLTSGAFQETQYF. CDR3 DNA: TGCAGCGCCCCCCTGACTAGCGGGGCCTTTCAAGAGACCCAGTACTTC.

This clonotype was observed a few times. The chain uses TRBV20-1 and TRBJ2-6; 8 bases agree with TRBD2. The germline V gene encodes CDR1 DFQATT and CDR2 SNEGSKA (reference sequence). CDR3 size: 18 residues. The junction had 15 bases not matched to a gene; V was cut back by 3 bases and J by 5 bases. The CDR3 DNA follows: TGCAGTGCTAGCCCACCCCCGCGGGAGGATCTCAGGGCCAACGTCCTGACTTTC. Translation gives CSASPPPREDLRANVLTF.

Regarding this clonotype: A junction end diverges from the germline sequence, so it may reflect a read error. CDR3 coding DNA: TGTGCCAGTAGTATAGGTCTCACTGAAGCTCTCTTT. Translation gives CASSIGLTEALF. This chain joins TRBV19 and TRBJ1-1; the D is unclear. Germline V gene sequence: CDR1 LNHDA, CDR2 SQIVND (reference sequence). This CDR3 spans 12 amino acids. The variable domain in full, completed from reference TRBV19 and TRBJ1-1, reads DGGITQSPKYLFRKEGQNVTLSCEQNLNHDAMYWYRQDPGQGLRLIYYSQIVNDFQKGDIAEGYSVSREKKESFPLTVTSAQKNPTAFYLCASSIGLTEALFGQGTRLTVV.

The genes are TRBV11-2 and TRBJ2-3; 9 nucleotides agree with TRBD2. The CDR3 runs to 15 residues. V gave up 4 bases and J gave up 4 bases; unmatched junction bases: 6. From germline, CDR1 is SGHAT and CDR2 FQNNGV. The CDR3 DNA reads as TGTGCCAGCAGCTCATGGGGACTAGCATCAGATACGCAGTATTTT. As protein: CASSSWGLASDTQYF.

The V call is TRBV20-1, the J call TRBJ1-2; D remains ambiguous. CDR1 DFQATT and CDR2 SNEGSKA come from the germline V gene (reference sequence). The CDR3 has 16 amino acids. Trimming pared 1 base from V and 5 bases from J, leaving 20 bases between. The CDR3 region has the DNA TGCAGTGCTAGAGGTTTGAATCGCCAAGGATATTATGGCTACACCTTC. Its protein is CSARGLNRQGYYGYTF.